The next 27 T cell receptor beta chains were all read from a single sample in a study of chemoradiotherapy in HPV16-positive cancers. Sequencing used immunoSEQ multiplex PCR; TCRdb keeps in-frame clones, though not all of them. The sample records about 21,000 clones, approximately 89% being singletons. Sequences were derived from blood, sampled from a patient who underwent chemoradiotherapy. The source of these receptors is a human donor with HPV-associated anogenital cancer.

The rearrangement joins TRBV7-2 to TRBJ1-2; no firm D call. The CDR3 spans 13 residues. Germline CDR1 SGHTA, CDR2 FQGNSA. The V end lost 5 bases, the J end lost 6 bases, and 13 bases lay between the germline ends. The CDR3 nucleotides are TGTGCCAGCAGCCGGAATTCCGGGGATGGCTACACCTTC. The encoded protein is CASSRNSGDGYTF.

V usage is TRBV11-2 and J usage is TRBJ2-3; TRBD2 matches 14 bases. Looked up from germline, CDR1 is SGHAT and CDR2 is FQNNGV. The J segment lost 5 bases and the V segment lost 5 bases, leaving 6 bases of the junction unmatched. This CDR3 contains 16 residues. The CDR3 spells CASSETGLAGGDTQYF. The DNA of the CDR3 is TGTGCCAGCAGCGAAACAGGACTAGCGGGAGGAGATACGCAGTATTTT.

This chain links TRBV14 with TRBJ2-3; D gene unclear. The V end was cut by 0 bases, the J end by 5 bases, with 12 bases between. The CDR3 has 15 amino acids. Germline CDR1 is SGHDN and CDR2 is FVKESK. The CDR3 bases are TGTGCCAGCAGCCAAGATTCCGGGCGCGGAGATACGCAGTATTTT. As protein: CASSQDSGRGDTQYF. Combining the CDR3 with reference TRBV14 and TRBJ2-3 gives the whole variable domain EAGVTQFPSHSVIEKGQTVTLRCDPISGHDNLYWYRRVMGKEIKFLLHFVKESKQDESGMPNNRFLAERTGGTYSTLKVQPAELEDSGVYFCASSQDSGRGDTQYFGPGTRLTVL.

The V call is TRBV7-2, the J call TRBJ2-4; D not certain. Trimming left V 3 bases short and J 6 bases short, with 12 bases between. The CDR3 extends over 14 amino acids. The V gene's germline CDR1 is SGHTA and CDR2 FQGNSA. Written as DNA, the CDR3 is TGTGCCAGCAGCTTCGAATTCCCGGGAAACATTCAGTACTTC. Protein sequence: CASSFEFPGNIQYF.

The rearrangement joins TRBV5-1 to TRBJ2-4; D unresolved. The CDR3 has 16 amino acids. V was cut by 0 bases and J by 0 bases, with 10 bases left in between. From germline, CDR1 is SGHRS and CDR2 YFSETQ. CDR3 protein: CASSLDGRLAKNIQYF. CDR3 nucleotide sequence: TGCGCCAGCAGCTTGGATGGCAGACTAGCCAAAAACATTCAGTACTTC.

Here the CDR3 reads CASRKGSNQPQHF. In nucleotides, the CDR3 is TGTGCCAGCAGAAAGGGAAGCAATCAGCCCCAGCATTTT. The chain joins TRBV27 to TRBJ1-5; D ambiguous. V was cut by 6 bases and J by 1 base, with 7 bases left in between. CDR1 is MNHEY, CDR2 SMNVEV, per germline (reference sequence). There are 13 residues in the CDR3.

V usage is TRBV7-9 and J usage is TRBJ1-1; possibly TRBD1 for D (5 bases). The V end lost 2 bases, the J end lost 3 bases, and 10 bases lay between the germline ends. The CDR3 has 14 amino acids. Germline lookup yields CDR1 SEHNR and CDR2 FQNEAQ (reference sequence). CDR3 bases: TGTGCCAGCAGCTTAAGTTGGGGGGACACTGAAGCTTTCTTT. This encodes CASSLSWGDTEAFF.

The chain is built from TRBV9 and TRBJ2-7; TRBD1 aligns across 9 bases. V dropped 3 bases and J dropped 2; count of bases not matched to a gene: 6. The CDR3 runs 15 residues. Germline V CDR1 and CDR2: SGDLS, YYNGEE. The CDR3 protein is CASSGRQGGPYEQYF. Here the CDR3 DNA reads TGTGCCAGCAGCGGACGACAGGGGGGCCCCTACGAGCAGTACTTC.

J is TRBJ1-1 and V is TRBV19; the D gene is possibly TRBD1 (5 bases). CDR1 is LNHDA and CDR2 is SQIVND in the germline V gene (reference sequence). The V gene lost 9 bases and the J gene lost 1 base, with 12 bases spanning the gap. The CDR3 is made up of 13 amino acids. CDR3 sequence: CASRRDGNTEAFF. The CDR3 coding sequence is TGTGCCAGCCGCAGGGACGGGAACACTGAAGCTTTCTTT.

This clone appeared a few times. The V gene is TRBV28, the J gene TRBJ2-7; D gene ambiguous. The V end lost 5 bases, the J end lost 2 bases, and 10 bases lay between the germline ends. CDR1 is MDHEN, CDR2 SYDVKM, per germline. The CDR3 has 13 amino acids. The DNA of the CDR3 is TGTGCCAGCAGTGAACTGGGGACCTACGAGCAGTACTTC. Amino acids: CASSELGTYEQYF.

This chain's CDR3 is CATSRVPSNVLTF. The CDR3 region has the DNA TGTGCCACCAGCAGAGTGCCCTCCAACGTCCTGACTTTC. J is TRBJ2-6 and V is TRBV15; the D is unclear. Germline V gene lookup returns CDR1 LNHNV and CDR2 YYDKDF (reference sequence). Trimming shortened V by 1 base and J by 8 bases, and 6 bases separated the two germline ends. The CDR3 spans 13 residues.

The chain joins TRBV11-3 to TRBJ2-5, with 7 bases that match TRBD2. V was pared by 8 bases and J by 4 bases, with 4 bases of the junction left unmatched. This CDR3 comprises 12 residues. Germline loops: CDR1 SGHNT, CDR2 YENEEA. The CDR3 reads CASAGVVETQYF. The CDR3 DNA is TGTGCCAGCGCGGGGGTGGTAGAGACCCAGTACTTC.

The chain uses TRBV5-5 and TRBJ2-3, with D unresolved. The germline CDR1 and CDR2 sequences are SGHKS and YYEKEE (reference sequence). This CDR3 comprises 14 residues. V was shortened by 0 bases and J by 2 bases, with 7 bases between the two germline ends. The chain's CDR3 is CASSLDSSTDTQYF. CDR3 coding DNA: TGTGCCAGCAGCTTGGATTCGTCCACAGATACGCAGTATTTT.

V and J are TRBV9 and TRBJ2-7; 9 bases are shared with TRBD1. This CDR3 region has 15 residues. CDR1 and CDR2 (germline): SGDLS, YYNGEE. Trimming took 0 bases from V and 5 from J; bases not matched to a gene: 6. This chain's CDR3 is CASSVGGTGSHEQYF. Here the CDR3 DNA reads TGTGCCAGCAGCGTAGGCGGGACAGGGAGCCACGAGCAGTACTTC.

The chain carries TRBV5-1 and TRBJ2-2; the match to TRBD2 covers 11 bases. CDR1 is SGHRS and CDR2 is YFSETQ in the germline V gene. Trimming at V came to 4 bases and at J to 6 bases, leaving 8 bases not matched to a gene. CDR3 length equals 16 residues. CDR3 sequence reads: CASSITSGSGAGELFF. The CDR3 DNA reads as TGCGCCAGCAGCATCACTAGCGGGAGTGGGGCCGGGGAGCTGTTTTTT.

The chain recombines TRBV11-3 with TRBJ2-1; 9 bases agree with TRBD2. Losses at the gene ends were 5 bases for V and 7 bases for J; bases not matched to a gene: 12. The CDR3 length is 16 residues. Germline CDR1 SGHNT, CDR2 YENEEA. The CDR3 region has the DNA TGTGCCAGCAGCCCCCGGGGGGCGGGGGGGCAGAATGAGCAGTTCTTC. Translating it yields CASSPRGAGGQNEQFF.

The rearrangement uses TRBV28 and TRBJ2-3; 9 nucleotides agree with TRBD2. The CDR3 runs 15 residues. Trimming at V came to 3 bases and at J to 6 bases, leaving 7 bases not matched to a gene. CDR1 is MDHEN and CDR2 is SYDVKM in the germline V gene. For the CDR3, the DNA is TGTGCCAGCAGTTTGGTAGCGGGAGCGAGGGATACGCAGTATTTT. As protein: CASSLVAGARDTQYF. Full variable domain (rest looked up from reference TRBV28 and TRBJ2-3): DVKVTQSSRYLVKRTGEKVFLECVQDMDHENMFWYRQDPGLGLRLIYFSYDVKMKEKGDIPEGYSVSREKKERFSLILESASTNQTSMYLCASSLVAGARDTQYFGPGTRLTVL.

This sequence joins TRBV11-3 and TRBJ2-7; 8 bases agree with TRBD1. Germline V gives CDR1 SGHNT, CDR2 YENEEA. V shed 4 bases, J shed 7 bases, and the junction held 12 bases outside the gene matches. CDR3 length: 15 residues. CDR3 in amino acids: CASSWNSQGVWEQYF. The DNA of the CDR3 is TGTGCCAGCAGCTGGAACTCACAGGGGGTTTGGGAGCAGTACTTC.

This clone was found a few times. The chain employs TRBV7-9 and TRBJ1-1; the D gene is possibly TRBD1 (6 bases). The CDR3 extends over 14 amino acids. The germline V gene encodes CDR1 SEHNR and CDR2 FQNEAQ (reference sequence). V gave up 4 bases and J gave up 5 bases, with 14 bases separating them. CDR3 protein: CASSSGAEGTEAFF. The CDR3 nucleotides read TGTGCCAGCAGCTCAGGGGCGGAGGGGACTGAAGCTTTCTTT.

The chain has TRBV9 and TRBJ2-3; TRBD2 agrees at 9 bases. After removal of 3 bases from V and 1 base from J, the junction contained 3 bases not matched to a gene. Germline CDR1 is SGDLS and CDR2 is YYNGEE. The CDR3 loop spans 15 amino acids. The CDR3 loop reads CASSARTSGTDTQYF. The CDR3 DNA reads TGTGCCAGCAGCGCCCGGACTAGCGGCACAGATACGCAGTATTTT.

The chain joins TRBV7-2 to TRBJ2-7; 8 bases line up with TRBD2. CDR3 length: 17 residues. In germline, CDR1 is SGHTA, CDR2 FQGNSA. The V and J ends lost 3 bases and 3 bases, in that order; junction bases with no gene match: 13. As DNA, the CDR3 is TGTGCCAGCAGCTTGAGACGCTCCGGGACTAGTGACTACGAGCAGTACTTC. Amino acid sequence: CASSLRRSGTSDYEQYF.

The chain is built from TRBV18 and TRBJ2-5, with D possibly matching TRBD2 (6 bases). Germline V gene data show CDR1 as KGHSH and CDR2 as LQKENI. The length of the CDR3 is 13 residues. Trimming cost V 0 bases and J 5 bases, with 7 bases left between them. The CDR3 DNA sequence: TGTGCCAGCTCACCACCCCGGGGGGAGACCCAGTACTTC. Amino acids: CASSPPRGETQYF. Full variable domain (missing parts from reference TRBV18 and TRBJ2-5): NAGVMQNPRHLVRRRGQEARLRCSPMKGHSHVYWYRQLPEEGLKFMVYLQKENIIDESGMPKERFSAEFPKEGPSILRIQQVVRGDSAAYFCASSPPRGETQYFGPGTRLLVL.

The chain joins TRBV21-1 to TRBJ2-3. TRBV21-1 is a pseudogene locus. This CDR3 contains 14 residues. The CDR3 DNA is TGTGCCAGCAGCAAAGGTCGATCCACAGATACGCAGTATTTT. It codes for CASSKGRSTDTQYF.

J is TRBJ2-1 and V is TRBV9; TRBD2 matches at 7 bases. The CDR3 runs to 19 residues. Unmatched junction bases numbered 13, after V lost 0 bases and J lost 1 base. The germline gives CDR1 SGDLS, CDR2 YYNGEE. CDR3 amino acids: CASSVGGSSGASSYNEQFF. The CDR3, as DNA: TGTGCCAGCAGCGTAGGGGGGAGCAGCGGGGCATCTTCCTACAATGAGCAGTTCTTC.

The chain links TRBV13 to TRBJ2-1, with a possible D match to TRBD2 (7 bases). The CDR3 runs to 15 residues. Germline CDR1 reads PRHDT; CDR2 reads FYEKMQ (reference sequence). V was cut by 1 base and J by 14 bases, with 21 bases left in between. CDR3 DNA sequence: TGTGCCAGCAGCTTAGACGTGCCGGGGGGCGCGTTAAAGTTCTTC. Amino acid sequence: CASSLDVPGGALKFF.

The chain recombines TRBV2 with TRBJ2-7, with D perhaps TRBD2 (5 bases). Trimming cost V 4 bases and J 8 bases, with 12 bases left between them. Germline V gene data show CDR1 as SNHLY and CDR2 as FYNNEI. This CDR3 has 12 amino acids. The CDR3 DNA follows: TGTGCCAGCAGTGCGTCAGCTAGCAAGCAGTACTTC. Its translation is CASSASASKQYF.

The CDR3 region has the DNA TGTGCCAGCAGCTTAGGTAACACCGGGGAGCTGTTTTTT. This sequence encodes CASSLGNTGELFF. The J gene is TRBJ2-2, the V gene TRBV7-2; D unclear. Per germline, CDR1 SGHTA and CDR2 FQGNSA. V gave up 1 base and J gave up 2 bases, with 2 bases separating them. This CDR3 has 13 amino acids.